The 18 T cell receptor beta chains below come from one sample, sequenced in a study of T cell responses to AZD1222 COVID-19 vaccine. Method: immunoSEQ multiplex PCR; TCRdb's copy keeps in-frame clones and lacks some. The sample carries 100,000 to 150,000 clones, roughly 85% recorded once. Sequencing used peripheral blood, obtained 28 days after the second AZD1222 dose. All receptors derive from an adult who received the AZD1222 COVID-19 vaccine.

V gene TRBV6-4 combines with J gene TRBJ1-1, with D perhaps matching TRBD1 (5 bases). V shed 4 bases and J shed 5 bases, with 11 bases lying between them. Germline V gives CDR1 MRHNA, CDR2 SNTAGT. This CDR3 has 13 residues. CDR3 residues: CASSVGRETEAFF. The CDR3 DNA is TGTGCCAGCAGTGTTGGCAGGGAGACTGAAGCTTTCTTT.

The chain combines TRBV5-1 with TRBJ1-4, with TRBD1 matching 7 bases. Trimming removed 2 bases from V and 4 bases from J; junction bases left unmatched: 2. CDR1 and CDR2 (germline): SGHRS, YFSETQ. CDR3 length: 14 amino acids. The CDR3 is CASSFGTVNEKLFF. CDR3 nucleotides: TGCGCCAGCAGCTTCGGGACAGTTAATGAAAAACTGTTTTTT.

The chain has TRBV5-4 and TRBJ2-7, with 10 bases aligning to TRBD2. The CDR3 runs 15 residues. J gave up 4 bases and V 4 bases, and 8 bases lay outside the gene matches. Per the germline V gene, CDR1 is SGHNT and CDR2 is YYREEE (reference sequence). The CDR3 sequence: CASSRPSGGSYEQYF. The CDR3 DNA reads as TGTGCCAGCAGCCGGCCTAGCGGGGGATCTTACGAGCAGTACTTC.

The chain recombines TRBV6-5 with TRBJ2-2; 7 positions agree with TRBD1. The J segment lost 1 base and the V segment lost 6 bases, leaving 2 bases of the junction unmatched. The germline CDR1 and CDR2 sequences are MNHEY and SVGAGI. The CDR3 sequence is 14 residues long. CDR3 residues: CASRRTGNTGELFF. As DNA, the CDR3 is TGTGCCAGCAGACGGACAGGGAACACCGGGGAGCTGTTTTTT.

CDR3 in DNA: TGCGCCAGCTGTTCGGAGGGGGGTGGGACTGAAGCTTTCTTT. This translates into CASCSEGGGTEAFF. The V and J genes are TRBV5-1 and TRBJ1-1; tentative D call: TRBD1 (6 bases). Deletions cut 7 bases from V and 5 bases from J, with 18 bases between. Germline V lookup: CDR1 SGHRS, CDR2 YFSETQ. CDR3 length: 14 residues.

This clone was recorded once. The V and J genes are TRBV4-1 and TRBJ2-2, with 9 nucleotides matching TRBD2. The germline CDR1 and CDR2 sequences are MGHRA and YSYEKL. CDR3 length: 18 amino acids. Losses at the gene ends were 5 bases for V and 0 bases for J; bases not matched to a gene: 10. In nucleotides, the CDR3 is TGCGCCAGCAGCAAAACCCGCTTAGCGGGGGCGAACACCGGGGAGCTGTTTTTT. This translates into CASSKTRLAGANTGELFF.

In DNA form, the CDR3 reads TGTGCCAGTACCACGGCGAGGGGAATGATCGCTGAAGCTTTCTTT. Encoded protein: CASTTARGMIAEAFF. This chain uses TRBV19 with TRBJ1-1; a weak D match, TRBD1 (5 bases). The CDR3 covers 15 residues. The ends were cut back, 7 bases at V and 6 bases at J, with 21 bases in the middle. Germline assignment: CDR1 LNHDA and CDR2 SQIVND (reference sequence).

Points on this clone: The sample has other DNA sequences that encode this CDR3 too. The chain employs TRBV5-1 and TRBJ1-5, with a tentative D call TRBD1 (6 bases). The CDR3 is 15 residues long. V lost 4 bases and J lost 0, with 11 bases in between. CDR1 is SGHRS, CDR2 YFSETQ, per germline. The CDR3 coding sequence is TGCGCCAGCAGCCCCGGACAGAATAGCAATCAGCCCCAGCATTTT. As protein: CASSPGQNSNQPQHF.

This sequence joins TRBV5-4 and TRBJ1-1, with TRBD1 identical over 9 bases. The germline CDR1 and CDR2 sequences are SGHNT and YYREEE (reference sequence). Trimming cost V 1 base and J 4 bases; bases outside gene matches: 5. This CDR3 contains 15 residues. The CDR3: CASSLQGQGFTEAFF. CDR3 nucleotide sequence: TGTGCCAGCAGCTTGCAGGGACAGGGTTTCACTGAAGCTTTCTTT. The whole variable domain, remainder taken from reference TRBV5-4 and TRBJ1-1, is ETGVTQSPTHLIKTRGQQVTLRCSSQSGHNTVSWYQQALGQGPQFIFQYYREEENGRGNFPPRFSGLQFPNYSSELNVNALELDDSALYLCASSLQGQGFTEAFFGQGTRLTVV.

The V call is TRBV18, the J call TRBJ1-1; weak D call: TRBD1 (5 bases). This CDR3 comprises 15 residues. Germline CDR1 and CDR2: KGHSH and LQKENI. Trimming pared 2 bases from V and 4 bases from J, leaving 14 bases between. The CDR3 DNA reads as TGTGCCAGCTCACCAAGACGGGCGGGGGGCACTGAAGCTTTCTTT. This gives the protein CASSPRRAGGTEAFF.

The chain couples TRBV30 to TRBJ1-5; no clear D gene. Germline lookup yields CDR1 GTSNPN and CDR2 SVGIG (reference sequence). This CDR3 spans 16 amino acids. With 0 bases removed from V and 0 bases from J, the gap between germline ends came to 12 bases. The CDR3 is CAWSVGASYSNQPQHF. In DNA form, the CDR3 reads TGTGCCTGGAGTGTGGGCGCGTCTTATAGCAATCAGCCCCAGCATTTT.

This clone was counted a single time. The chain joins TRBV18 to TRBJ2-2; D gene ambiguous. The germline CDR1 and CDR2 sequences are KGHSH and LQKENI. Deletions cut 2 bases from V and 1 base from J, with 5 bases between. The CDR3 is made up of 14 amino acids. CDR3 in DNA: TGTGCCAGCTCACCAACACTGAACACCGGGGAGCTGTTTTTT. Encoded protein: CASSPTLNTGELFF.

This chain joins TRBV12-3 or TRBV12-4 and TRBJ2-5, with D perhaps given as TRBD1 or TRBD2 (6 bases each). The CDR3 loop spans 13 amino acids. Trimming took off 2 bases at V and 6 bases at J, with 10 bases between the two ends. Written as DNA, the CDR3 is TGTGCCAGCAGTTTATTGGGGGGCCAGACCCAGTACTTC. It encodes CASSLLGGQTQYF.

The CDR3 region has the DNA TGTGCCAGCAGCCTACAGGGAATGGACACTGAAGCTTTCTTT. As protein: CASSLQGMDTEAFF. The V gene is TRBV7-2, the J gene TRBJ1-1, with D perhaps TRBD1 (6 bases). CDR3 length: 14 amino acids. The germline CDR1 and CDR2 sequences are SGHTA and FQGNSA. Trimming shortened V by 5 bases and J by 3 bases, and 13 bases separated the two germline ends. Together with reference TRBV7-2 and TRBJ1-1, the CDR3 gives the full variable domain: GAGVSQSPSNKVTEKGKDVELRCDPISGHTALYWYRQSLGQGLEFLIYFQGNSAPDKSGLPSDRFSAERTGGSVSTLTIQRTQQEDSAVYLCASSLQGMDTEAFFGQGTRLTVV.

CDR3 nucleotide sequence: TGTGCCAGCAGCTTACGGCCGGCCGGGGAGCTGTTTTTT. Amino acids: CASSLRPAGELFF. This chain joins TRBV7-9 and TRBJ2-2; D ambiguous. Germline V gene lookup returns CDR1 SEHNR and CDR2 FQNEAQ (reference sequence). V lost 2 bases and J 6 bases, leaving 7 bases between the germline ends. CDR3 length equals 13 residues.

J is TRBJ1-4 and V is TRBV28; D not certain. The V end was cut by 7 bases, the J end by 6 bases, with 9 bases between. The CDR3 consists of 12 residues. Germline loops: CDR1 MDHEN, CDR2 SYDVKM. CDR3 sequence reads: CASTLRYEKLFF. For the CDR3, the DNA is TGTGCCAGCACTCTCCGATATGAAAAACTGTTTTTT. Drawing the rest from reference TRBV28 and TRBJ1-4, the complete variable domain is DVKVTQSSRYLVKRTGEKVFLECVQDMDHENMFWYRQDPGLGLRLIYFSYDVKMKEKGDIPEGYSVSREKKERFSLILESASTNQTSMYLCASTLRYEKLFFGSGTQLSVL.

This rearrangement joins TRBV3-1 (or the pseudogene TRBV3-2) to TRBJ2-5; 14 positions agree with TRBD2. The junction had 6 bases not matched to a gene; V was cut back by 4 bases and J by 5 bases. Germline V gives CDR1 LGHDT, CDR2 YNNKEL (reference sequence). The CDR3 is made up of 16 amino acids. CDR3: CASSPLRTSGGETQYF. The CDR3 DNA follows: TGTGCCAGCAGCCCCTTAAGGACTAGCGGGGGGGAGACCCAGTACTTC.

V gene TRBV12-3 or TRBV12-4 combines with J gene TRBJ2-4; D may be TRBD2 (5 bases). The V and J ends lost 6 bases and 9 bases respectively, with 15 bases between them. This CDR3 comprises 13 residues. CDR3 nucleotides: TGTGCCAGCAGCTCGGTCGGGGAGAGCATTCAGTACTTC. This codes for CASSSVGESIQYF.